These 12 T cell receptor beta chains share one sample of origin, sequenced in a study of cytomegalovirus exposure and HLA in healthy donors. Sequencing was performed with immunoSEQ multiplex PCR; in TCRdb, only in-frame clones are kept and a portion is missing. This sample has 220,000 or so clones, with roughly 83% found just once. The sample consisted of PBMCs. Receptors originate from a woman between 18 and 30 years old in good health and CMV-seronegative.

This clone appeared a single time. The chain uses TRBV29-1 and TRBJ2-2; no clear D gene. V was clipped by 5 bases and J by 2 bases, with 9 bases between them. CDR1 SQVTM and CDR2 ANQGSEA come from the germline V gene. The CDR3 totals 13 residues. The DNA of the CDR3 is TGCAGCGTTATGGCGATCAACACCGGGGAGCTGTTTTTT. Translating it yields CSVMAINTGELFF.

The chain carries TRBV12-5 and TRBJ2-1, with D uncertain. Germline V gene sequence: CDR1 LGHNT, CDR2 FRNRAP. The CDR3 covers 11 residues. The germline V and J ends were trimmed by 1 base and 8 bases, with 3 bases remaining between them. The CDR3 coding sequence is TGTGCTAGTGGTTTGGCCGATGAGCAGTTCTTC. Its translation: CASGLADEQFF.

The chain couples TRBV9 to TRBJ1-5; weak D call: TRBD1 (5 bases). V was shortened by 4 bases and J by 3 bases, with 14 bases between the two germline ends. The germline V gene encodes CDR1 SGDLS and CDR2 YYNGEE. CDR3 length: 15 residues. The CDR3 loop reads CASSPSGGTNQPQHF. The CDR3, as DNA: TGTGCCAGCAGCCCAAGTGGGGGTACCAATCAGCCCCAGCATTTT.

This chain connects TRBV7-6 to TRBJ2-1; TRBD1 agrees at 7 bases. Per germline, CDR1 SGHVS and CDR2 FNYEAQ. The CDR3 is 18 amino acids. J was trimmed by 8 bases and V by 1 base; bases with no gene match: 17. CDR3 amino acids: CASSLGPLTGTALDEQFF. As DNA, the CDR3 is TGTGCCAGCAGCTTAGGACCCCTCACCGGGACAGCGCTGGATGAGCAGTTCTTC.

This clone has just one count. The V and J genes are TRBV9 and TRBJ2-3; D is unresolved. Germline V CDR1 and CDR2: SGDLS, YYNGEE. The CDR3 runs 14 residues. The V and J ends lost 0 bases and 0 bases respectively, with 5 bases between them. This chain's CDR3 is CASSVVWSTDTQYF. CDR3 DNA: TGTGCCAGCAGCGTAGTGTGGAGCACAGATACGCAGTATTTT.

The CDR3 sequence: CSVSEGTNTGELFF. CDR3 nucleotide sequence: TGCAGCGTTTCTGAAGGGACGAACACCGGGGAGCTGTTTTTT. This rearrangement joins TRBV29-1 to TRBJ2-2; D not resolved. Germline loops: CDR1 SQVTM, CDR2 ANQGSEA. The length of the CDR3 is 14 residues. V lost 5 bases and J lost 0, with 10 bases in between.

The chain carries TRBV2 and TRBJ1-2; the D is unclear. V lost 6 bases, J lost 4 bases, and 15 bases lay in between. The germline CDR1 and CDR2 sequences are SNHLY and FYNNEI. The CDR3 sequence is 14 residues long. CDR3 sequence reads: CASRAEAATYGYTF. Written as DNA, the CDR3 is TGTGCCAGCAGGGCCGAGGCAGCTACCTATGGCTACACCTTC.

The CDR3 bases are TGTGCCAGCAGCGCTCAACAGGGTCCAGTATCCTACAATGAGCAGTTCTTC. This sequence encodes CASSAQQGPVSYNEQFF. The gene calls are TRBV9 and TRBJ2-1, with D tentatively TRBD1 (6 bases). Trimming pared 3 bases from V and 1 base from J, leaving 17 bases between. Germline lookup yields CDR1 SGDLS and CDR2 YYNGEE. CDR3 length equals 17 residues. The variable domain in full, with the rest retrieved from reference TRBV9 and TRBJ2-1, is DSGVTQTPKHLITATGQRVTLRCSPRSGDLSVYWYQQSLDQGLQFLIQYYNGEERAKGNILERFSAQQFPDLHSELNLSSLELGDSALYFCASSAQQGPVSYNEQFFGPGTRLTVL.

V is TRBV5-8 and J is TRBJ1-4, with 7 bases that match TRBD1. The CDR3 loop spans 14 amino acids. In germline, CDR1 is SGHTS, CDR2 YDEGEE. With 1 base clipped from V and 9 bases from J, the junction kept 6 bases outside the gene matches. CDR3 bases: TGTGCCAGCAGCTTGACTAGGGGGCCCAAAAAACTGTTTTTT. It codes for CASSLTRGPKKLFF.

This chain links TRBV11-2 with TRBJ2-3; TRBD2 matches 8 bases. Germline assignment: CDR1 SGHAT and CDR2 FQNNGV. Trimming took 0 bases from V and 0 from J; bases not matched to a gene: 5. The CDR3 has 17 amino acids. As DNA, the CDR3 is TGTGCCAGCAGCTTAGAATACGGGGGGGATAGCACAGATACGCAGTATTTT. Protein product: CASSLEYGGDSTDTQYF.

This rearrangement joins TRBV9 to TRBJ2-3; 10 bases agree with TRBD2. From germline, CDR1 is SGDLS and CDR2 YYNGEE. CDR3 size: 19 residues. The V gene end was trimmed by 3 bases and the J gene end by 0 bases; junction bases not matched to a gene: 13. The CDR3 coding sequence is TGTGCCAGCAGCGAGGTAGGACTAGCGGAGAGATCTAGCACAGATACGCAGTATTTT. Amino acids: CASSEVGLAERSSTDTQYF. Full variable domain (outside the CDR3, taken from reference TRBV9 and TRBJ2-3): DSGVTQTPKHLITATGQRVTLRCSPRSGDLSVYWYQQSLDQGLQFLIQYYNGEERAKGNILERFSAQQFPDLHSELNLSSLELGDSALYFCASSEVGLAERSSTDTQYFGPGTRLTVL.

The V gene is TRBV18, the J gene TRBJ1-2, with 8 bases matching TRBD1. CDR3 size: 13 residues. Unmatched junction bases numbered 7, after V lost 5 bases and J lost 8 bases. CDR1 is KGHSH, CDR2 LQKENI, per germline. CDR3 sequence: CASSADRVGGYTF. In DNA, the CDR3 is TGTGCCAGCTCAGCGGACAGGGTGGGCGGCTACACCTTC.